This entry features one TCR beta chain sequence. The sample belongs to a study of T cells in Graves' hyperthyroidism and ophthalmopathy. The CDR3 covers 13 residues. Trimming cost V 6 bases and J 2 bases, with 10 bases left between them. Germline CDR1 is SNHLY and CDR2 is FYNNEI. RNA transcripts provided the source from which TCR beta CDR3 regions were amplified. First-round RT-PCR with HTBI primers amplified the TCR CDR3 region. MiXCR, run by TCRdb on the multiplex PCR reads, gives a single entry per CDR3 protein. The table shows 700,000 or so distinct CDR3 sequences, with roughly 15% occurring only once.

Sample: blood. This TCR came from a young man with Graves' hyperthyroidism. The chain links TRBV2 to TRBJ1-2; D unresolved. The DNA for the CDR3 is TGTGCCAGCAGGAGAGACGGGAACTATGGCTACACCTTC. Translated: CASRRDGNYGYTF.